The 32 T cell receptor beta chains presented below share a single source sample, sequenced in a study of Graves' ophthalmopathy and Graves' hyperthyroidism (dated by TCRdb to the late 2010s). Sequencer: Illumina HiSeq 2000. For repertoire sequencing, TCR beta CDR3 regions were amplified from RNA transcripts. The first round of RT-PCR was done with HTBI primers and the Qiagen OneStep RT-PCR kit, and was followed by a second round of multiplex PCR, then size selection and purification. TCRdb trimmed the raw reads at Q25, called clones with MiXCR and kept productive beta chains. Rows are unified per CDR3 protein, each entry keeping the most common DNA and genes. This sample holds 400,000 or so distinct CDR3 sequences; roughly 14% were observed only once. 5.5% to 7% of the sample goes to the ten largest clones. Source material: peripheral blood. These receptors all come from a woman younger than 35 with stable Graves' hyperthyroidism. Donor details come from another sample of the same person, matched by shared clones.

This chain links TRBV12-3 or TRBV12-4 with TRBJ1-2, with D maybe TRBD1 (5 bases). The CDR3 runs 14 residues. V was cut by 2 bases and J by 2 bases, with 9 bases left in between. CDR3 amino acids: CASSLTWTNYGYTF. The CDR3 DNA reads as TGTGCCAGCAGTTTAACGTGGACAAACTATGGCTACACCTTC.

The table lists this clonotype with many counts. A junction end diverges from the germline sequence, so it may reflect a read error. This chain connects TRBV29-1 to TRBJ2-7, with D possibly matching TRBD2 (6 bases). Looked up from germline, CDR1 is SQVTM and CDR2 is ANQGSEA. This CDR3 contains 13 residues. DNA for the CDR3: TGTAGCGTTCAGCCTAGCGACAACTACGAGCAGTACTTC. Its translation: CSVQPSDNYEQYF.

This clonotype was seen many times. The V gene is TRBV15, the J gene TRBJ2-2; 10 nucleotides match TRBD1. Germline assignment: CDR1 LNHNV and CDR2 YYDKDF (reference sequence). The CDR3 is 15 amino acids. Germline trimming cut 7 bases from V and 1 base from J; bases unmatched to any gene: 3. CDR3 in amino acids: CATTGQGMNTGELFF. Here the CDR3 DNA reads TGTGCCACCACGGGACAGGGGATGAACACCGGGGAGCTGTTTTTT.

The V and J genes are TRBV5-1 and TRBJ2-7, with a weak D call TRBD2 (7 bases). Trimming left V 6 bases short and J 2 bases short, with 21 bases between. Germline V lookup: CDR1 SGHRS, CDR2 YFSETQ. CDR3 length: 16 residues. This chain's CDR3 is CASTPGRGAKTYEQYF. CDR3 nucleotide sequence: TGCGCCAGCACCCCGGGACGGGGGGCGAAAACCTACGAGCAGTACTTC.

This clonotype occurred many times. CDR3 coding DNA: TGTGCCAGTAGTACTCCGGGACGGGCTAACTATGGCTACACCTTC. This sequence encodes CASSTPGRANYGYTF. V gene TRBV19 combines with J gene TRBJ1-2; a weak D match, TRBD1 (5 bases). V was pared by 4 bases and J by 0 bases, with 12 bases between. Germline V gene data show CDR1 as LNHDA and CDR2 as SQIVND (reference sequence). CDR3 length equals 15 residues.

This clonotype was counted ten times or more. The chain carries TRBV20-1 and TRBJ2-7, with D unclear. This CDR3 region has 14 residues. V was pared by 6 bases and J by 3 bases, with 18 bases between. The germline CDR1 and CDR2 sequences are DFQATT and SNEGSKA (reference sequence). DNA of the CDR3: TGCAGTGCCGTTACACCAGATAGAGTCTACGAGCAGTACTTC. The encoded protein is CSAVTPDRVYEQYF.

This chain joins TRBV11-2 and TRBJ2-5; 14 bases align to TRBD2. V trimming: 6 bases; J trimming: 5 bases; junction bases outside the gene matches: 8. The CDR3 consists of 16 residues. The germline V gene encodes CDR1 SGHAT and CDR2 FQNNGV. The CDR3 sequence is CASRRRLAGGDETQYF. As DNA, the CDR3 is TGTGCCAGCAGGAGGAGACTAGCGGGGGGGGATGAGACCCAGTACTTC.

This clonotype was counted at least ten times. This rearrangement joins TRBV11-2 to TRBJ2-7; D is undetermined. Trimming shortened V by 2 bases and J by 0 bases, and 14 bases separated the two germline ends. CDR1 and CDR2 (germline): SGHAT, FQNNGV. The CDR3 runs 16 residues. CDR3 in DNA: TGTGCCAGCAGCTTAAACCCAGCCTCGAGCTCCTACGAGCAGTACTTC. The encoded protein is CASSLNPASSSYEQYF.

The sample holds many counts of this clonotype. The chain links TRBV6-1 to TRBJ1-6; 7 positions agree with TRBD1. CDR1 and CDR2 from the germline V gene are MNHNS and SASEGT. The CDR3 runs to 12 residues. J was trimmed by 6 bases and V by 8 bases; bases with no gene match: 1. CDR3: CASGDSNSPLHF. CDR3 nucleotide sequence: TGTGCCAGCGGGGACAGTAATTCACCCCTCCACTTT.

This clonotype showed up just a few times. This chain connects TRBV6-1 to TRBJ2-7; TRBD2 matches 7 bases. Germline loops: CDR1 MNHNS, CDR2 SASEGT. V lost 0 bases to trimming and J lost 7 bases; unmatched junction nucleotides: 3. The CDR3 loop spans 13 amino acids. The CDR3 loop is CASSEAGGWEQYF. CDR3 nucleotides: TGTGCCAGCAGTGAAGCGGGGGGGTGGGAGCAGTACTTC.

There are many counts of this clonotype. CDR3 sequence: CASSLTGGPNTGELFF. The CDR3 DNA follows: TGTGCCAGCAGTTTAACGGGGGGGCCGAACACCGGGGAGCTGTTTTTT. The rearrangement joins TRBV12-3 or TRBV12-4 to TRBJ2-2, with 8 bases that match TRBD2. J gave up 0 bases and V 2 bases, and 2 bases lay outside the gene matches. The CDR3 contains 16 residues.

This clonotype was seen at least ten times. The chain combines TRBV11-2 with TRBJ2-7; no reliable D call. The ends were cut back, 0 bases at V and 0 bases at J, with 9 bases in the middle. In germline, CDR1 is SGHAT, CDR2 FQNNGV. This CDR3 has 15 amino acids. In DNA, the CDR3 is TGTGCCAGCAGCTTAGAACTGTCAAGCTCCTACGAGCAGTACTTC. The encoded protein is CASSLELSSSYEQYF.

This clonotype was seen ten or more times. This chain uses TRBV6-1 with TRBJ1-5; 9 nucleotides agree with TRBD1. Trimming at V came to 3 bases and at J to 2 bases, leaving 14 bases not matched to a gene. The CDR3 totals 19 residues. Germline V gene data show CDR1 as MNHNS and CDR2 as SASEGT. The DNA for the CDR3 is TGTGCCAGCAGTGAGGAGGACAGGGGTACCAGAGTAGGCAATCAGCCCCAGCATTTT. This encodes CASSEEDRGTRVGNQPQHF.

In this sample, this clonotype turned up many times. This chain uses TRBV7-8 with TRBJ2-7, with unresolved D. CDR1 is SGHVS, CDR2 FQNEAQ, per germline. This CDR3 region has 16 residues. With 1 base removed from V and 2 bases from J, the gap between germline ends came to 15 bases. CDR3 residues: CASSLGKWAPTYEQYF. CDR3 sequence (DNA): TGTGCCAGCAGCTTAGGTAAATGGGCCCCAACCTACGAGCAGTACTTC.

This clonotype was recorded at least ten times. The rearrangement joins TRBV6-5 to TRBJ2-7, with TRBD2 as a possible D gene (6 bases). CDR3 length equals 12 residues. Germline values: CDR1 MNHEY, CDR2 SVGAGI. CDR3: CATGQGGYEQYF. The DNA of the CDR3 is TGTGCTACGGGGCAGGGAGGATACGAGCAGTACTTC.

This clonotype showed up many times. The V and J genes are TRBV2 and TRBJ2-3; D is uncertain. This CDR3 region has 14 residues. Trimming took 4 bases from V and 4 from J, leaving 12 bases between them. Germline CDR1 is SNHLY and CDR2 is FYNNEI. The CDR3 DNA reads as TGTGCCAGCAGTGGCTCTAGGTCGCCAGATACGCAGTATTTT. Amino acids: CASSGSRSPDTQYF. The full variable domain, completed using reference TRBV2 and TRBJ2-3, is EPEVTQTPSHQVTQMGQEVILRCVPISNHLYFYWYRQILGQKVEFLVSFYNNEISEKSEIFDDQFSVERPDGSNFTLKIRSTKLEDSAMYFCASSGSRSPDTQYFGPGTRLTVL.

This clonotype was seen at least ten times. The chain links TRBV12-3 or TRBV12-4 to TRBJ2-5, with TRBD2 identical over 10 bases. The CDR3 has 15 amino acids. The trim removed 6 bases at V and 1 base at J, leaving 5 bases unmatched. The CDR3 bases are TGTGCCAGCAGGGTAGCGGGGGGCCTCCAAGAGACCCAGTACTTC. Its translation is CASRVAGGLQETQYF.

This clonotype was counted ten times or more. This chain links TRBV6-1 with TRBJ1-5; D is unresolved. Germline CDR1 reads MNHNS; CDR2 reads SASEGT. This CDR3 has 12 amino acids. V was cut by 2 bases and J by 9 bases, with 8 bases left in between. As DNA, the CDR3 is TGTGCCAGCAGTGAACCTCCGGCGCCCCAGCATTTT. Translating it yields CASSEPPAPQHF.

This clonotype appeared many times. The chain employs TRBV20-1 and TRBJ2-5; D gene unclear. The CDR3 is made up of 12 amino acids. The V and J ends lost 6 bases and 4 bases respectively, with 12 bases between them. Looked up from germline, CDR1 is DFQATT and CDR2 is SNEGSKA (reference sequence). The CDR3 coding sequence is TGCAGTGCGATACTGGGGATAGAGACCCAGTACTTC. It codes for CSAILGIETQYF.

Many counts were recorded for this clonotype. The J gene is TRBJ1-5, the V gene TRBV6-2 or TRBV6-3, with TRBD1 matching over 10 bases. V shed 5 bases, J shed 2 bases, and the junction held 6 bases outside the gene matches. The germline V gene encodes CDR1 MNHEY and CDR2 SVGEGT. The CDR3 extends over 16 amino acids. Here the CDR3 DNA reads TGTGCCAGCAGTAGTTACGGACAGGGGGGCAATCAGCCCCAGCATTTT. It encodes CASSSYGQGGNQPQHF.

This clonotype was counted at least ten times. The chain recombines TRBV6-5 with TRBJ1-5; 8 nucleotides match TRBD1. There are 15 residues in the CDR3. V dropped 2 bases and J dropped 3; count of bases not matched to a gene: 3. The germline CDR1 and CDR2 sequences are MNHEY and SVGAGI. CDR3 sequence reads: CASSYDRGTNQPQHF. As DNA, the CDR3 is TGTGCCAGCAGTTACGACAGGGGCACCAATCAGCCCCAGCATTTT.

About this clonotype itself: A much larger clone sits a single nucleotide away, making a read error possible. This chain links TRBV12-3 or TRBV12-4 with TRBJ1-2; D is uncertain. The CDR3 sequence is 12 residues long. V was trimmed by 3 bases and J by 2 bases, leaving 4 bases between them. The CDR3 sequence is CASSFKNYGYTF. CDR3 bases: TGTGCCAGCAGTTTCAAAAACTATGGCTACACCTTC.

Ten or more counts support this clonotype. In DNA form, the CDR3 reads TGTGCCAGCAGCTTTGCAGGGGGCCCTTCCTACGAGCAGTACTTC. As protein: CASSFAGGPSYEQYF. V and J are TRBV7-2 and TRBJ2-7; 8 nucleotides agree with TRBD1. The germline V gene has CDR1 SGHTA and CDR2 FQGNSA. V lost 3 bases, J lost 1 base, and 5 bases stayed unmatched. The CDR3 extends over 15 amino acids.

This clonotype was counted many times. The rearrangement links TRBV7-8 to TRBJ1-6, with D maybe TRBD1 (5 bases). V was cut by 7 bases and J by 4 bases, with 20 bases left in between. From germline, CDR1 is SGHVS and CDR2 FQNEAQ. This CDR3 is 17 amino acids long. The CDR3 region has the DNA TGTGCCAGCAACCCTCGGAGGGTGGGACTTTATAATTCACCCCTCCACTTT. The encoded protein is CASNPRRVGLYNSPLHF.

This clonotype was observed at least ten times. The chain couples TRBV19 to TRBJ1-2; D may be TRBD1 (5 bases). The CDR3 covers 16 residues. CDR1 and CDR2 (germline): LNHDA, SQIVND (reference sequence). The V gene lost 8 bases and the J gene lost 5 bases, with 24 bases spanning the gap. DNA of the CDR3: TGTGCCAGTTTAGACTATTGGGACGGCAATAGGTATGGCTACACCTTC. It is translated as CASLDYWDGNRYGYTF.

Of note for this clonotype: This may be a read error: a much more frequent sequence differs by one nucleotide. This rearrangement joins TRBV19 to TRBJ2-5; 8 bases are shared with TRBD2. V was pared by 10 bases and J by 7 bases, with 17 bases of the junction left unmatched. The CDR3 runs 15 residues. Germline V gene sequence: CDR1 LNHDA, CDR2 SQIVND (reference sequence). The CDR3 sequence is CATTAEAGAGGTQYF. Here the CDR3 DNA reads TGTGCCACTACCGCCGAAGCGGGGGCGGGAGGGACCCAGTACTTC.

Many counts were recorded for this clonotype. The V call is TRBV12-5, the J call TRBJ1-1; D perhaps matches TRBD1 (5 bases). The CDR3 length is 13 residues. Per the germline V gene, CDR1 is LGHNT and CDR2 is FRNRAP. Trimming removed 5 bases from V and 4 bases from J, with 11 bases in between. This CDR3 is CASGLREGTEAFF. CDR3 nucleotides: TGTGCTAGTGGTCTCAGGGAGGGCACTGAAGCTTTCTTT.

In its sample, this clonotype was seen many times. The chain employs TRBV10-3 and TRBJ2-7; TRBD2 aligns across 7 bases. J gave up 0 bases and V 10 bases, and 9 bases lay outside the gene matches. This CDR3 has 14 amino acids. Germline V gene data show CDR1 as ENHRY and CDR2 as SYGVKD. CDR3 amino acids: CATSGTSNSYEQYF. The CDR3 DNA is TGTGCCACCAGCGGGACGTCAAACTCCTACGAGCAGTACTTC.

The chain employs TRBV6-5 and TRBJ2-7; weak D call: TRBD2 (5 bases). The germline V gene encodes CDR1 MNHEY and CDR2 SVGAGI. This CDR3 contains 14 residues. V dropped 1 base and J dropped 5 bases, with 12 bases sitting between them. The CDR3 loop reads CASSYLRSGDEQYF. As DNA, the CDR3 is TGTGCCAGCAGTTACTTGCGGTCCGGGGACGAGCAGTACTTC.

At least ten counts were recorded for this clonotype. This chain uses TRBV6-1 with TRBJ2-7, with 9 bases matching TRBD2. CDR1 MNHNS and CDR2 SASEGT come from the germline V gene. V lost 8 bases, J lost 4 bases, and 12 bases stayed unmatched. The CDR3 sequence is 15 residues long. CDR3 bases: TGTGCCAGCCTTCGGGGTGCAGCGGGGGGTTACGAGCAGTACTTC. It translates to CASLRGAAGGYEQYF.

This clonotype came up a few times. The chain couples TRBV9 to TRBJ1-6, with 7 bases fitting TRBD1. The CDR3 is 16 residues long. Trimming took 3 bases from V and 1 from J; bases not matched to a gene: 4. The germline CDR1 and CDR2 sequences are SGDLS and YYNGEE. The CDR3 reads CASSGGTASYNSPLHF. CDR3 nucleotide sequence: TGTGCCAGCAGCGGGGGGACAGCGTCCTATAATTCACCCCTCCACTTT.

This clonotype was counted only a few times. The chain is built from TRBV11-3 and TRBJ2-5; D is perhaps TRBD1 or TRBD2 (5 bases each). The V gene lost 1 base and the J gene lost 5 bases, with 14 bases spanning the gap. Looked up from germline, CDR1 is SGHNT and CDR2 is YENEEA. This CDR3 comprises 15 residues. CDR3 amino acids: CASSLGWDGVETQYF. In DNA, the CDR3 is TGTGCCAGCAGCTTAGGGTGGGACGGGGTTGAGACCCAGTACTTC.